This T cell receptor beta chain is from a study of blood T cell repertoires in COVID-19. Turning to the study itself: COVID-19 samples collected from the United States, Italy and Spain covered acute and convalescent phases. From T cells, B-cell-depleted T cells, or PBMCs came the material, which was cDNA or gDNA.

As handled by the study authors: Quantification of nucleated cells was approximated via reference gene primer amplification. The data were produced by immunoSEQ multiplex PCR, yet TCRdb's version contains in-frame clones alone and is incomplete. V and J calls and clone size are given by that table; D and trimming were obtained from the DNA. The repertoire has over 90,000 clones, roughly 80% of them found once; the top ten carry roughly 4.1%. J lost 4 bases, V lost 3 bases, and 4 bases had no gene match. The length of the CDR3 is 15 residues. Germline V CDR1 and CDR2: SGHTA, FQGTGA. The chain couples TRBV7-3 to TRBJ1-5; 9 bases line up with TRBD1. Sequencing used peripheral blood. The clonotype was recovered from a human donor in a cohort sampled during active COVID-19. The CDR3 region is CASSLTGGNNQPQHF. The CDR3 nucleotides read TGTGCCAGCAGCTTGACAGGGGGGAATAATCAGCCCCAGCATTTT.